Following are 5 T cell receptor beta chains from one sample sequenced in a study of cytomegalovirus exposure and HLA in healthy donors. PCR involved 60 Vbeta and 13 Jbeta primers. TCRdb's copy holds only in-frame clones and misses some; the assay was immunoSEQ multiplex PCR. Of hundreds of thousands of clones listed, 60% to 85% are singletons. Sequences were obtained from PBMCs. These receptors were obtained from a man aged 35 to 55 in good health and CMV-seronegative.

The chain combines TRBV5-1 with TRBJ2-1, with TRBD1 matching 8 bases. J lost 5 bases, V lost 3 bases, and 7 bases had no gene match. The germline V gene encodes CDR1 SGHRS and CDR2 YFSETQ. This CDR3 contains 15 residues. The CDR3 loop reads CASSSWTGRDNEQFF. The CDR3 DNA follows: TGCGCCAGCAGCTCCTGGACAGGGCGCGACAATGAGCAGTTCTTC.

This rearrangement joins TRBV29-1 to TRBJ2-5, with a weak D call TRBD1 (6 bases). The DNA matches TRBJ2-7 better at its end, which makes the J call doubtful. In germline, CDR1 is SQVTM, CDR2 ANQGSEA. This CDR3 region has 15 residues. The CDR3 bases are TGCAGCGTTGAAGAAACAGGGTCGAGCTCCTACGAGCAGTACTTC. Its translation is CSVEETGSSSYEQYF.

The chain joins TRBV4-3 to TRBJ1-2; 7 nucleotides align to TRBD1. Germline lookup yields CDR1 LGHNA and CDR2 YSLEER. The CDR3 totals 15 residues. The V gene end was trimmed by 4 bases and the J gene end by 4 bases; junction bases not matched to a gene: 9. DNA of the CDR3: TGCGCCAGCAGCCCTCAGGGGGAGCGAAGCTATGGCTACACCTTC. Protein product: CASSPQGERSYGYTF.

The chain employs TRBV4-2 and TRBJ2-3; D is ambiguous. From germline, CDR1 is LGHNA and CDR2 YNFKEQ. The germline V and J ends were trimmed by 0 bases and 3 bases, with 4 bases remaining between them. This CDR3 spans 13 amino acids. The CDR3 loop is CASSQDKTDTQYF. CDR3 DNA sequence: TGTGCCAGCAGCCAAGATAAAACAGATACGCAGTATTTT.

On this clone: The junction differs from germline at one of its ends, possibly a read error. V and J are TRBV7-9 and TRBJ2-5; the D gene is possibly TRBD1 (5 bases). The length of the CDR3 is 12 residues. Per germline, CDR1 SEHNR and CDR2 FQNEAQ (reference sequence). This CDR3 reads CSSSPQGETQYF. CDR3 bases: TGTTCCAGCAGCCCTCAGGGAGAGACCCAGTACTTC.